These T cell receptor beta chains were read from a single sample in a study of cytomegalovirus exposure and HLA in healthy donors. Only in-frame clones appear in the TCRdb table, and some are missing; sequencing was by immunoSEQ multiplex PCR. Of about 120,000 clones detected, 65% to 85% appear once; the ten largest clones hold roughly 3%. Sequencing was done on a sample of PBMCs. The receptors here all came from a woman aged 40 to 50 in good health and CMV-seropositive. CDR3s include the opening cysteine and the closing phenylalanine or tryptophan. The D gene is left open where the match is weak. Only some rows state a clone size, as once, few, many or a class for expanded clones.

V,size,J,D,DNA,CDR3
TRBV6-5,-,TRBJ2-3,-,TGTGCCAGCAGTTACTCACAGCGCACAGATACGCAGTATTTT,CASSYSQRTDTQYF
TRBV30,-,TRBJ2-1,TRBD2,TGTGCCTGGACCCCACCGGGACTAGCGGGGGAGCAGTTCTTC,CAWTPPGLAGEQFF
TRBV14,once,TRBJ2-1,TRBD1,TGTGCCAGCAGCCAGAGGACAGGGGGCCGGGGGGATGAGCAGTTCTTC,CASSQRTGGRGDEQFF
TRBV30,few,TRBJ2-7,-,TGTGCCTGGAGGCTTCAGGGGCAGTCCTACGAGCAGTACTTC,CAWRLQGQSYEQYF
TRBV5-1,-,TRBJ1-1,TRBD1,TGCGCCAGCAGCTTAGGACAGGGGGCGAACACTGAAGCTTTCTTT,CASSLGQGANTEAFF
TRBV27,once,TRBJ2-7,TRBD1,TGTGCCAGCAGTTTTGCCTTTGGAAAGACAGGGGGCCGCGAGCAGTACTTC,CASSFAFGKTGGREQYF
TRBV10-3,-,TRBJ2-2,TRBD1,TGTGCCATCCAGGGGGAATGGGACACCGGGGAGCTGTTTTTT,CAIQGEWDTGELFF
TRBV19,-,TRBJ2-7,-,TGTGCCAGTAGTATAGATGGGGGCTCCGGGCAGTACTTC,CASSIDGGSGQYF
TRBV27,-,TRBJ1-2,-,TGTGCCAGGAACCCTCAGGGCCCACCTAACTATGGCTACACCTTC,CARNPQGPPNYGYTF
TRBV19,-,TRBJ1-5,TRBD1,TGTGCCAGTAGCAAAGACAGGGGGCAACGCAATCAGCCCCAGCATTTT,CASSKDRGQRNQPQHF
TRBV4-3,-,TRBJ2-3,TRBD1,TGCGCCAGCAGCCAAGATCTCGCAGGGGGCTGGGATACGCAGTATTTT,CASSQDLAGGWDTQYF
TRBV10-3,once,TRBJ2-7,TRBD1,TGTGCCATCATTAATGACAGGGGAGCCTACGAGCAGTACTTC,CAIINDRGAYEQYF
TRBV5-1,-,TRBJ2-5,-,TGCGCCAGCACCCGGGGGTACCAAGAGACCCAGTACTTC,CASTRGYQETQYF
TRBV5-1,-,TRBJ2-7,-,TGCGCCAGCAGCTTGGGCGGCCAGGGCTCCTACGAGCAGTACTTC,CASSLGGQGSYEQYF
TRBV6-5,-,TRBJ2-1,TRBD1,TGTGCCAGCAGAAAACAGGGGGCTGAAACTAATGAGCAGTTCTTC,CASRKQGAETNEQFF
TRBV9,-,TRBJ2-1,TRBD2,TGTGCCAGCAGTTCTACGGGACTAGCAGAATACAATGAGCAGTTCTTC,CASSSTGLAEYNEQFF
TRBV5-1,few,TRBJ1-1,-,TGCGCCAGCAGCTTGGCGGATCGGATTGGCCCTACAGTAGACACTGAAGCTTTCTTT,CASSLADRIGPTVDTEAFF
TRBV4-3,once,TRBJ2-2,-,TGCGCCAGCAGCCAAGCGAGGCGCACCGGGGAGCTGTTTTTT,CASSQARRTGELFF
TRBV5-4,-,TRBJ1-1,-,TGTGCCAGCAGCCCCCCCGGGGTCAGGAGCACTGAAGCTTTCTTT,CASSPPGVRSTEAFF
TRBV30,-,TRBJ2-3,TRBD1,TGTGCCTGGAACCGGGGAGAGACAGGGGGAGGAGATACGCAGTATTTT,CAWNRGETGGGDTQYF